What follows describes a single T cell receptor beta chain. The CDR3 is 13 residues long. The germline gives CDR1 MDHEN, CDR2 SYDVKM. V was trimmed by 6 bases and J by 2 bases, leaving 10 bases between them. The data were taken from a study of blood T cell repertoires in COVID-19. The overall study: The samples span acute and convalescent COVID-19 from the United States, Italy and Spain. T cells, B-cell-depleted T cells, or PBMCs provided the cDNA or gDNA that served as material.

Someone with COVID-19 had been met by exposed participants within 2 weeks before study entry. As handled by the study authors: Scientists estimated how many nucleated cells there were by amplifying reference gene primers. Generated by immunoSEQ multiplex PCR, the TCRdb table keeps only in-frame clones and is missing some. The V and J calls and the clone size are those of that table, but D and trimming were determined from the DNA. The sample lists 250,000 or so clones, more than 80% seen once, with about 1% in the top ten. The rearrangement uses TRBV28 and TRBJ1-2; D gene ambiguous. The sequence was obtained from a man aged 50-60 years who had been exposed to COVID-19. Sequenced: PBMCs or T cells enriched from blood (not recorded which). The CDR3 region is CASSVGSNYGYTF. The DNA for the CDR3 is TGTGCCAGCAGCGTCGGGTCCAACTATGGCTACACCTTC.